These 9 T cell receptor beta chains were sequenced from one sample in a study of cytomegalovirus exposure and HLA in healthy donors. Both 60 Vbeta primers and 13 Jbeta primers went into the PCR. Libraries were prepared by immunoSEQ multiplex PCR; TCRdb keeps only in-frame clonotypes and omits some of them. This sample has about 140,000 clones, with about 80% found just once. The source material was PBMCs. The receptors here all came from a woman in her twenties or thirties in good health and CMV-seronegative.

The V and J genes are TRBV29-1 and TRBJ2-7; 9 bases fit TRBD2. CDR1 is SQVTM and CDR2 is ANQGSEA in the germline V gene. There are 14 residues in the CDR3. V lost 4 bases to trimming and J lost 0 bases; unmatched junction nucleotides: 4. The CDR3 sequence is CSVAAGGSSYEQYF. For the CDR3, the DNA is TGCAGCGTTGCAGCGGGGGGCTCCTCCTACGAGCAGTACTTC.

This chain joins TRBV2 and TRBJ2-7; TRBD1 agrees at 7 bases. Per the germline V gene, CDR1 is SNHLY and CDR2 is FYNNEI. With 6 bases clipped from V and 3 bases from J, the junction kept 2 bases outside the gene matches. There are 12 residues in the CDR3. CDR3 nucleotides: TGTGCCAGCAGCCGACAGGGCTACGAGCAGTACTTC. This codes for CASSRQGYEQYF.

V and J are TRBV6-5 and TRBJ2-3; 9 bases line up with TRBD1. The CDR3 has 15 residues. CDR1 is MNHEY, CDR2 SVGAGI, per germline. The junction had 7 bases not matched to a gene; V was cut back by 6 bases and J by 3 bases. The CDR3 coding sequence is TGTGCCAGCAGCATCATGGACAGGGGTACAGATACGCAGTATTTT. It encodes CASSIMDRGTDTQYF.

The chain has TRBV6-5 and TRBJ1-1; the match to TRBD1 covers 8 bases. V dropped 4 bases and J dropped 0; count of bases not matched to a gene: 7. This CDR3 region has 16 residues. Germline CDR1 is MNHEY and CDR2 is SVGAGI. As DNA, the CDR3 is TGTGCCAGCAGTTCCAACGGACAGGGATTGAACACTGAAGCTTTCTTT. Protein: CASSSNGQGLNTEAFF.

Only one count was recorded for this clone. The chain has TRBV9 and TRBJ2-1, with TRBD1 matching 8 bases. Germline lookup yields CDR1 SGDLS and CDR2 YYNGEE. The length of the CDR3 is 14 residues. The trim removed 3 bases at V and 6 bases at J, leaving 5 bases unmatched. The CDR3 DNA reads TGTGCCAGCAGCGCCGGACAGGGCGGCAATGAGCAGTTCTTC. Protein: CASSAGQGGNEQFF.

The J gene is TRBJ1-1, the V gene TRBV2, with 8 bases identical to TRBD1. Trimming removed 8 bases from V and 7 bases from J; junction bases left unmatched: 12. In germline, CDR1 is SNHLY, CDR2 FYNNEI. CDR3 size: 14 residues. CDR3 sequence reads: CASWGRGRNDEAFF. In nucleotides, the CDR3 is TGTGCCAGCTGGGGCAGGGGGCGGAATGATGAAGCTTTCTTT.

This clone is a singleton in its sample. The V call is TRBV5-4, the J call TRBJ2-1, with 11 nucleotides matching TRBD2. Germline lookup yields CDR1 SGHNT and CDR2 YYREEE (reference sequence). After removal of 2 bases from V and 3 bases from J, the junction contained 1 base not matched to a gene. The CDR3 consists of 15 residues. In DNA form, the CDR3 reads TGTGCCAGCAGCTTAGGGACTAGCGGCTACAATGAGCAGTTCTTC. It is translated as CASSLGTSGYNEQFF.

The rearrangement joins TRBV5-6 to TRBJ1-1; 9 bases fit TRBD1. V was clipped by 6 bases and J by 10 bases; unmatched bases: 13. Germline CDR1 and CDR2: SGHDT and YYEEEE. This CDR3 contains 14 residues. In DNA, the CDR3 is TGTGCCAGCAACTCCGGGACAGGGACCCCTGCAGCTTTCTTT. Its protein product is CASNSGTGTPAAFF.

This clone turned up a few times. The chain recombines TRBV6-5 with TRBJ1-5; tentative D call: TRBD1 (5 bases). In germline, CDR1 is MNHEY, CDR2 SVGAGI. There are 14 residues in the CDR3. V was clipped by 2 bases and J by 1 base, with 6 bases between them. The CDR3 DNA sequence: TGTGCCAGCAGTTACGGGGGGAGCAATCAGCCCCAGCATTTT. It yields the protein CASSYGGSNQPQHF.